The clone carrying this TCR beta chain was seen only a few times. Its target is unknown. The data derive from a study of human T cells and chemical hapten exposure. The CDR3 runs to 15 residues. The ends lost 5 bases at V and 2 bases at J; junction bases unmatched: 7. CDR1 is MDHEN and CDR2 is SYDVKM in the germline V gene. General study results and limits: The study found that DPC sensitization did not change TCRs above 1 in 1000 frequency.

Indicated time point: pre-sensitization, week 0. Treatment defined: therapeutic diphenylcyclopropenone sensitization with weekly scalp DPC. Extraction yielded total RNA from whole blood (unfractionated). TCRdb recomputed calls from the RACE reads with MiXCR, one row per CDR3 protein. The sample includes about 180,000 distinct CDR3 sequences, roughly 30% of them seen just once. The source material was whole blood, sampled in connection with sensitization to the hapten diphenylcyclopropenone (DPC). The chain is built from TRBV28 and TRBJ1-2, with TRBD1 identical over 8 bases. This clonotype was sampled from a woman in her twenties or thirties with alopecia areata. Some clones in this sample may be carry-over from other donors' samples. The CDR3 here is CASSILRQGNYGYTF. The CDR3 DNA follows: TGTGCCAGCAGTATCCTTCGACAGGGGAACTATGGCTACACCTTC.